Each of the 30 T cell receptor beta chains below was sequenced from the same sample in a study of T cell responses to AZD1222 COVID-19 vaccine. TCRdb's copy holds only in-frame clones and misses some; the assay was immunoSEQ multiplex PCR. The data contain more than 80,000 clones, around 90% of them singletons. This sample comprised peripheral blood, obtained 28 days after the second AZD1222 dose. The source is an adult who received the AZD1222 COVID-19 vaccine.

The gene calls are TRBV25-1 and TRBJ1-2; D remains ambiguous. The CDR3 is 16 residues long. The V gene's germline CDR1 is MGHDK and CDR2 SYGVNS. The V gene lost 1 base and the J gene lost 3 bases, with 15 bases spanning the gap. The CDR3 nucleotides read TGTGCCAGCAGTGAATCACGTAGGGTCGGGCACTATGGCTACACCTTC. It is translated as CASSESRRVGHYGYTF.

The table lists this clone with a count of one. The chain couples TRBV28 to TRBJ2-1; TRBD2 matches at 7 bases. V trimming: 2 bases; J trimming: 7 bases; junction bases outside the gene matches: 5. Germline V lookup: CDR1 MDHEN, CDR2 SYDVKM. The CDR3 is 14 residues long. CDR3 residues: CASSLTAGRNEQFF. The CDR3, as DNA: TGTGCCAGCAGTTTAACAGCGGGACGGAATGAGCAGTTCTTC.

This sequence joins TRBV28 and TRBJ1-1; 10 bases align to TRBD1. The CDR3 is 15 residues long. V trimming: 2 bases; J trimming: 6 bases; junction bases outside the gene matches: 6. CDR1 and CDR2 from the germline V gene are MDHEN and SYDVKM. The CDR3 is CASSLRDRGVSEAFF. CDR3 bases: TGTGCCAGCAGTTTACGGGACAGGGGTGTGTCTGAAGCTTTCTTT.

This rearrangement joins TRBV28 to TRBJ1-6; the D is unclear. The germline V gene has CDR1 MDHEN and CDR2 SYDVKM. V was clipped by 2 bases and J by 7 bases, with 12 bases between them. The CDR3 runs 15 residues. CDR3 in amino acids: CASSLDPSENSPLHF. The DNA for the CDR3 is TGTGCCAGCAGTTTAGACCCCTCGGAGAATTCACCCCTCCACTTT.

The V gene is TRBV19, the J gene TRBJ2-7, with TRBD1 matching over 10 bases. This CDR3 comprises 14 residues. Germline CDR1 is LNHDA and CDR2 is SQIVND (reference sequence). J lost 4 bases, V lost 4 bases, and 4 bases had no gene match. This chain's CDR3 is CASSRGQGVYEQYF. For the CDR3, the DNA is TGTGCCAGTAGTAGAGGACAGGGGGTGTACGAGCAGTACTTC.

With respect to this clone: The sample has other DNA sequences that encode this CDR3 too. The chain couples TRBV4-2 to TRBJ2-7; 10 bases align to TRBD2. The CDR3 is 15 amino acids. Germline CDR1 and CDR2: LGHNA and YNFKEQ. V dropped 1 base and J dropped 0; count of bases not matched to a gene: 0. CDR3 protein: CASSQGLAGSYEQYF. CDR3 nucleotides: TGTGCCAGCAGCCAAGGACTAGCGGGCTCCTACGAGCAGTACTTC.

This chain uses TRBV30 with TRBJ2-7, with D possibly being TRBD1 (6 bases). The CDR3 totals 13 residues. Germline CDR1 and CDR2: GTSNPN and SVGIG (reference sequence). Between the trimmed V and J ends, which lost 5 bases and 2 bases, there was a span of 13 bases. CDR3 protein: CAWGTPGTYEQYF. Written as DNA, the CDR3 is TGTGCCTGGGGGACACCGGGAACCTACGAGCAGTACTTC. The full variable domain, with the rest looked up from reference TRBV30 and TRBJ2-7, is SQTIHQWPATLVQPVGSPLSLECTVEGTSNPNLYWYRQAAGRGLQLLFYSVGIGQISSEVPQNLSASRPQDRQFILSSKKLLLSDSGFYLCAWGTPGTYEQYFGPGTRLTVT.

The rearrangement links TRBV28 to TRBJ2-1; 10 bases line up with TRBD1. With 3 bases clipped from V and 8 bases from J, the junction kept 4 bases outside the gene matches. CDR1 is MDHEN, CDR2 SYDVKM, per germline. The CDR3 is 14 amino acids. CDR3 protein: CASSLGTGADEQFF. DNA for the CDR3: TGTGCCAGCAGTTTGGGGACAGGGGCCGATGAGCAGTTCTTC. Full variable domain (missing parts from reference TRBV28 and TRBJ2-1): DVKVTQSSRYLVKRTGEKVFLECVQDMDHENMFWYRQDPGLGLRLIYFSYDVKMKEKGDIPEGYSVSREKKERFSLILESASTNQTSMYLCASSLGTGADEQFFGPGTRLTVL.

This chain connects TRBV5-5 to TRBJ1-5; no definite D call. This CDR3 is 13 amino acids long. CDR1 SGHKS and CDR2 YYEKEE come from the germline V gene (reference sequence). V gave up 2 bases and J gave up 3 bases, with 6 bases separating them. CDR3 coding DNA: TGTGCCAGCAGCTTTGATGCCAATCAGCCCCAGCATTTT. This codes for CASSFDANQPQHF.

J is TRBJ1-6 and V is TRBV28, with D unresolved. The CDR3 contains 14 residues. Germline CDR1 and CDR2: MDHEN and SYDVKM. V lost 5 bases, J lost 5 bases, and 10 bases lay in between. The CDR3 sequence is CASSPGTNNSPLHF. In DNA form, the CDR3 reads TGTGCCAGCAGTCCTGGAACCAATAATTCACCCCTCCACTTT.

J is TRBJ2-2 and V is TRBV2; TRBD2 is a possible D gene (7 bases). With 3 bases removed from V and 6 bases from J, the gap between germline ends came to 11 bases. Germline V gives CDR1 SNHLY, CDR2 FYNNEI. This CDR3 is 14 amino acids long. CDR3 nucleotides: TGTGCCAGCAGTGAGAGGGGGGGAGCCGGGGAGCTGTTTTTT. Translated: CASSERGGAGELFF.

The V gene is TRBV2, the J gene TRBJ1-5; D is possibly TRBD1 (6 bases). This CDR3 comprises 16 residues. V shed 6 bases and J shed 2 bases, with 17 bases lying between them. The germline V gene encodes CDR1 SNHLY and CDR2 FYNNEI. CDR3 coding DNA: TGTGCCAGCAGGAACTTAAGACAGGAGGGCAATCAGCCCCAGCATTTT. Its protein product is CASRNLRQEGNQPQHF. Full variable domain (outside the CDR3, taken from reference TRBV2 and TRBJ1-5): EPEVTQTPSHQVTQMGQEVILRCVPISNHLYFYWYRQILGQKVEFLVSFYNNEISEKSEIFDDQFSVERPDGSNFTLKIRSTKLEDSAMYFCASRNLRQEGNQPQHFGDGTRLSIL.

The CDR3 protein is CASSLDIRGYGYTF. In DNA form, the CDR3 reads TGCGCCAGCAGCTTGGACATACGAGGCTATGGCTACACCTTC. V is TRBV5-1 and J is TRBJ1-2; D ambiguous. The CDR3 extends over 14 amino acids. The germline CDR1 and CDR2 sequences are SGHRS and YFSETQ. V was trimmed by 0 bases and J by 4 bases, leaving 10 bases between them.

This chain connects TRBV30 to TRBJ2-5; the D is unclear. The CDR3 has 12 residues. Germline V gene data show CDR1 as GTSNPN and CDR2 as SVGIG (reference sequence). Trimming stripped 3 bases from V and 1 base from J, with 6 bases between. The DNA of the CDR3 is TGTGCCTGGAGGTTGGGCCAAGAGACCCAGTACTTC. As protein: CAWRLGQETQYF.

The chain combines TRBV28 with TRBJ1-1; D unresolved. The CDR3 contains 14 residues. The V gene's germline CDR1 is MDHEN and CDR2 SYDVKM. V was cut by 6 bases and J by 0 bases, with 11 bases left in between. The CDR3 nucleotides are TGTGCCAGCAGCCCCGCTGAGGTGAACACTGAAGCTTTCTTT. It codes for CASSPAEVNTEAFF.

J is TRBJ2-5 and V is TRBV7-9, with 11 bases aligning to TRBD2. The CDR3 length is 18 residues. Germline V gene sequence: CDR1 SEHNR, CDR2 FQNEAQ (reference sequence). J lost 4 bases, V lost 2 bases, and 12 bases had no gene match. The CDR3 sequence: CASSLLGLAEMGGETQYF. The CDR3 nucleotides are TGTGCCAGCAGCTTACTGGGACTAGCGGAAATGGGGGGAGAGACCCAGTACTTC.

The V gene is TRBV27, the J gene TRBJ2-2; no reliable D call. The CDR3 length is 13 residues. Germline CDR1 MNHEY, CDR2 SMNVEV (reference sequence). V shed 6 bases and J shed 2 bases, with 7 bases lying between them. The CDR3 DNA is TGTGCCAGCAGCCCGATTAACACCGGGGAGCTGTTTTTT. Its translation: CASSPINTGELFF.

This clone has a handful of counts. The rearrangement joins TRBV28 to TRBJ1-4; D is perhaps TRBD1 (5 bases). Trimming cost V 6 bases and J 7 bases, with 18 bases left between them. This CDR3 has 15 residues. In germline, CDR1 is MDHEN, CDR2 SYDVKM. CDR3 region: CASRRIPSGLEKLFF. As DNA, the CDR3 is TGTGCCAGCAGACGAATCCCTTCGGGACTTGAAAAACTGTTTTTT.

The chain links TRBV9 to TRBJ1-5, with 10 bases fitting TRBD1. CDR1 and CDR2 (germline): SGDLS, YYNGEE. V trimming: 4 bases; J trimming: 2 bases; junction bases outside the gene matches: 9. The CDR3 totals 17 residues. The CDR3 spells CASSSGQGRGGNQPQHF. In DNA form, the CDR3 reads TGTGCCAGCAGCTCGGGACAGGGGAGGGGCGGCAATCAGCCCCAGCATTTT.

V gene TRBV6-2 or TRBV6-3 combines with J gene TRBJ2-1, with 9 positions matching TRBD2. Per the germline V gene, CDR1 is MNHEY and CDR2 is SVGEGT. V lost 2 bases and J lost 8; bases outside the gene matches: 19. The CDR3 sequence is 19 residues long. This chain's CDR3 is CASSYTTKSASGKWDEQFF. The CDR3 nucleotides read TGTGCCAGCAGTTACACTACCAAATCGGCTAGCGGGAAGTGGGATGAGCAGTTCTTC.

The chain employs TRBV27 and TRBJ2-5; no clear D. Germline assignment: CDR1 MNHEY and CDR2 SMNVEV (reference sequence). The CDR3 consists of 15 residues. Trimming removed 4 bases at V and 9 bases at J, with 21 bases between. The CDR3 sequence: CASSSRLGRPGAQYF. CDR3 DNA sequence: TGTGCCAGCAGTTCCCGCCTGGGTCGGCCTGGGGCCCAGTACTTC.

The chain recombines TRBV6-1 with TRBJ1-5, with D possibly being TRBD1 (6 bases). The V end lost 2 bases, the J end lost 6 bases, and 17 bases lay between the germline ends. The CDR3 extends over 16 amino acids. Germline V lookup: CDR1 MNHNS, CDR2 SASEGT. The CDR3 is CASSEHGGQGGQPQHF. The CDR3 DNA follows: TGTGCCAGCAGTGAACATGGGGGGCAGGGTGGTCAGCCCCAGCATTTT.

The genes are TRBV9 and TRBJ1-1; D is undetermined. V lost 0 bases, J lost 11 bases, and 14 bases lay in between. Germline V CDR1 and CDR2: SGDLS, YYNGEE. This CDR3 is 13 amino acids long. For the CDR3, the DNA is TGTGCCAGCAGCGTAGGGGAGGAAAACGCGGCTTTCTTT. Encoded protein: CASSVGEENAAFF. Together with reference TRBV9 and TRBJ1-1, the CDR3 gives the full variable domain: DSGVTQTPKHLITATGQRVTLRCSPRSGDLSVYWYQQSLDQGLQFLIQYYNGEERAKGNILERFSAQQFPDLHSELNLSSLELGDSALYFCASSVGEENAAFFGQGTRLTVV.

The chain has TRBV6-6 and TRBJ2-3; 7 bases map to TRBD2. The CDR3 loop spans 16 amino acids. CDR1 and CDR2 (germline): MNHNY, SVGAGI (reference sequence). V trimming: 0 bases; J trimming: 4 bases; junction bases outside the gene matches: 7. In DNA form, the CDR3 reads TGTGCCAGCAGTTACTCGCTTGCGGGAGCTTCAGATACGCAGTATTTT. Protein product: CASSYSLAGASDTQYF.

The V and J genes are TRBV28 and TRBJ1-6, with 10 bases matching TRBD1. V dropped 6 bases and J dropped 10; count of bases not matched to a gene: 3. The CDR3 is made up of 13 amino acids. Germline lookup yields CDR1 MDHEN and CDR2 SYDVKM. The CDR3 DNA is TGTGCCAGCAGATGGACAGGGGGATCACCCCTCCACTTT. Its translation: CASRWTGGSPLHF.

This chain links TRBV19 with TRBJ2-3, with 11 bases lining up with TRBD2. J lost 0 bases, V lost 5 bases, and 10 bases had no gene match. The CDR3 is made up of 18 amino acids. Germline-derived CDR1 and CDR2 are LNHDA and SQIVND (reference sequence). CDR3 sequence: CASSLRIAGGRSTDTQYF. The CDR3 bases are TGTGCCAGTAGTCTCCGCATAGCGGGAGGGCGGAGCACAGATACGCAGTATTTT. Filled out from reference TRBV19 and TRBJ2-3, the complete variable domain reads DGGITQSPKYLFRKEGQNVTLSCEQNLNHDAMYWYRQDPGQGLRLIYYSQIVNDFQKGDIAEGYSVSREKKESFPLTVTSAQKNPTAFYLCASSLRIAGGRSTDTQYFGPGTRLTVL.

This chain connects TRBV28 to TRBJ1-1, with 10 bases aligning to TRBD1. The trim removed 5 bases at V and 5 bases at J, leaving 11 bases unmatched. The CDR3 loop spans 16 amino acids. Germline V gene sequence: CDR1 MDHEN, CDR2 SYDVKM. DNA for the CDR3: TGTGCCAGCAGTCTAGATAGGACAGGGGGAACGACTGAAGCTTTCTTT. Translated, it gives CASSLDRTGGTTEAFF. The full variable domain, completed using reference TRBV28 and TRBJ1-1, is DVKVTQSSRYLVKRTGEKVFLECVQDMDHENMFWYRQDPGLGLRLIYFSYDVKMKEKGDIPEGYSVSREKKERFSLILESASTNQTSMYLCASSLDRTGGTTEAFFGQGTRLTVV.

This clone is a singleton in its sample. The V call is TRBV2, the J call TRBJ2-1; 7 bases are shared with TRBD1. The J segment lost 5 bases and the V segment lost 11 bases, leaving 3 bases of the junction unmatched. Germline values: CDR1 SNHLY, CDR2 FYNNEI. This CDR3 has 11 amino acids. The DNA of the CDR3 is TGTGCCGGGCAGGGGGACAATGAGCAGTTCTTC. Translation gives CAGQGDNEQFF. Looking up the rest from reference TRBV2 and TRBJ2-1 gives the full variable domain: EPEVTQTPSHQVTQMGQEVILRCVPISNHLYFYWYRQILGQKVEFLVSFYNNEISEKSEIFDDQFSVERPDGSNFTLKIRSTKLEDSAMYFCAGQGDNEQFFGPGTRLTVL.

The rearrangement links TRBV11-3 to TRBJ2-7; 11 bases agree with TRBD2. Unmatched junction bases numbered 7, after V lost 7 bases and J lost 2 bases. The CDR3 has 15 residues. Germline CDR1 SGHNT, CDR2 YENEEA. CDR3 in amino acids: CASIMTSGTTYEQYF. As DNA, the CDR3 is TGTGCCAGCATCATGACTAGCGGGACGACCTACGAGCAGTACTTC.

The chain links TRBV7-2 to TRBJ1-2; D uncertain. In germline, CDR1 is SGHTA, CDR2 FQGNSA. The V end lost 1 base, the J end lost 7 bases, and 4 bases lay between the germline ends. CDR3 length: 11 amino acids. The CDR3 coding sequence is TGTGCCAGCAGCTTAGGGCGTGGCTACACCTTC. Its translation: CASSLGRGYTF.